Presented here are 15 T cell receptor beta chains from one specimen sequenced in a study of shared clonotypes between healthy human individuals. Repertoires were generated with immunoSEQ multiplex PCR, while TCRdb's copy carries only in-frame clones and drops some. The sample carries 1.4 million or so clones, approximately 98.5% recorded once. The sample comprised naive CD4+ T cells sorted from blood. Subset here: CD45RA+ positively selected. These receptors were collected from a man in his thirties or forties in good health.

The chain has TRBV19 and TRBJ2-1; maybe TRBD1 (6 bases). The CDR3 spans 13 residues. Per the germline V gene, CDR1 is LNHDA and CDR2 is SQIVND (reference sequence). V dropped 6 bases and J dropped 7 bases, with 13 bases sitting between them. The CDR3, as DNA: TGTGCCAGTAGGGACAGCAGACAAAATGAGCAGTTCTTC. This translates into CASRDSRQNEQFF.

CDR3 in DNA: TGTGCCAGCAGTTTCCGGGACAGGGGTGGTGAAGCTTTCTTT. Residues: CASSFRDRGGEAFF. J is TRBJ1-1 and V is TRBV27; 10 bases match TRBD1. Trimming at V came to 3 bases and at J to 7 bases, leaving 5 bases not matched to a gene. There are 14 residues in the CDR3. Germline-derived CDR1 and CDR2 are MNHEY and SMNVEV (reference sequence).

This rearrangement joins TRBV10-3 to TRBJ1-2, with D unclear. V lost 1 base and J 3 bases, leaving 12 bases between the germline ends. Looked up from germline, CDR1 is ENHRY and CDR2 is SYGVKD. The CDR3 loop spans 15 amino acids. CDR3 DNA sequence: TGTGCCATCAGTGAGTTGGGCCTAAAAGACTATGGCTACACCTTC. It codes for CAISELGLKDYGYTF.

As for this clone: The junction and the germline gene differ at one end; a read error may be behind it. This chain connects TRBV4-1 to TRBJ2-7; 16 positions match TRBD2. CDR3 length: 16 residues. CDR1 is MGHRA, CDR2 YSYEKL, per germline. CDR3 DNA sequence: TGCGCCAGCAGCCGCCCCGGGACAGCCGGGACTAGCGGGAGGGTCTTC. It codes for CASSRPGTAGTSGRVF.

Concerning this clone: Other DNA sequences from this sample encode an identical CDR3 as well. V gene TRBV7-2 combines with J gene TRBJ2-5; possibly TRBD2 for D (5 bases). Germline CDR1 SGHTA, CDR2 FQGNSA. V dropped 5 bases and J dropped 4 bases, with 5 bases sitting between them. The CDR3 runs to 11 residues. CDR3 DNA sequence: TGTGCCAGCAGCCGGGGAGAGACCCAGTACTTC. Translated: CASSRGETQYF.

This chain joins TRBV28 and TRBJ1-5, with D hard to call. Germline V lookup: CDR1 MDHEN, CDR2 SYDVKM. The CDR3 loop spans 16 amino acids. V dropped 6 bases and J dropped 2 bases, with 17 bases sitting between them. CDR3 in amino acids: CASSTIRGPGNQPQHF. The CDR3 bases are TGTGCCAGCAGCACTATCCGAGGGCCAGGCAATCAGCCCCAGCATTTT.

The J gene is TRBJ2-5, the V gene TRBV5-1; 7 bases match TRBD1. Germline V CDR1 and CDR2: SGHRS, YFSETQ. The CDR3 totals 14 residues. V shed 4 bases, J shed 5 bases, and the junction held 8 bases outside the gene matches. In DNA form, the CDR3 reads TGCGCCAGCAGCAAACAGGGGAGTACGGAGACCCAGTACTTC. Amino acids: CASSKQGSTETQYF.

The chain uses TRBV29-1 and TRBJ1-1, with 7 bases lining up with TRBD1. CDR1 SQVTM and CDR2 ANQGSEA come from the germline V gene. CDR3 size: 12 residues. V was pared by 7 bases and J by 10 bases, with 12 bases of the junction left unmatched. CDR3 nucleotides: TGCAGCGCAATAAGACAGGGTTTGTCAGCTTTCTTT. Encoded protein: CSAIRQGLSAFF. The full variable domain, rest sourced from reference TRBV29-1 and TRBJ1-1, is SAVISQKPSRDICQRGTSLTIQCQVDSQVTMMFWYRQQPGQSLTLIATANQGSEATYESGFVIDKFPISRPNLTFSTLTVSNMSPEDSSIYLCSAIRQGLSAFFGQGTRLTVV.

Turning to this clone: The junction differs from germline at one of its ends, possibly a read error. The rearrangement links TRBV6-1 to TRBJ2-1; D gene uncertain. Germline V gene lookup returns CDR1 MNHNS and CDR2 SASEGT. The CDR3 runs 12 residues. As DNA, the CDR3 is TGTGCCAGCAGAGAAGGGCTGAAAGAGCAGTTCTTC. This sequence encodes CASREGLKEQFF.

Worth noting for this clone: Other DNA sequences of this sample code for an identical CDR3. This chain uses TRBV9 with TRBJ2-2; 10 bases are shared with TRBD2. The V segment lost 2 bases and the J segment 3 bases; nucleotides outside the gene matches: 1. This CDR3 spans 15 amino acids. Germline assignment: CDR1 SGDLS and CDR2 YYNGEE. The CDR3 DNA reads TGTGCCAGCAGCGTTCTAGCGGGAGACACCGGGGAGCTGTTTTTT. The encoded protein is CASSVLAGDTGELFF.

The chain combines TRBV25-1 with TRBJ1-5, with a weak D call TRBD1 (6 bases). This CDR3 region has 15 residues. Trimming removed 8 bases from V and 1 base from J, with 15 bases in between. The germline CDR1 and CDR2 sequences are MGHDK and SYGVNS. CDR3 region: CASSRGGASNQPQHF. The CDR3 bases are TGTGCCAGCTCCCGAGGGGGGGCGAGCAATCAGCCCCAGCATTTT.

The chain recombines TRBV27 with TRBJ2-2; TRBD2 is a possible D gene (6 bases). Trimming took 2 bases from V and 6 from J, leaving 13 bases between them. The CDR3 has 15 residues. Per the germline V gene, CDR1 is MNHEY and CDR2 is SMNVEV (reference sequence). The CDR3 reads CASSLRLGLSGELFF. CDR3 nucleotides: TGTGCCAGCAGTTTACGACTAGGACTTTCCGGGGAGCTGTTTTTT.

This clone appeared once. The rearrangement links TRBV11-2 to TRBJ1-3; D uncertain. Germline values: CDR1 SGHAT, CDR2 FQNNGV. Trimming removed 3 bases from V and 0 bases from J, with 15 bases in between. CDR3 size: 17 residues. CDR3 DNA sequence: TGTGCCAGCAGCTTTTATTCCTTGGACTACTCTGGAAACACCATATATTTT. It is translated as CASSFYSLDYSGNTIYF.

This clone showed up just once. V gene TRBV11-2 combines with J gene TRBJ1-1; D is perhaps TRBD1 (6 bases). CDR1 and CDR2 from the germline V gene are SGHAT and FQNNGV. The CDR3 loop spans 14 amino acids. V lost 5 bases, J lost 3 bases, and 13 bases lay in between. In DNA form, the CDR3 reads TGTGCCAGCAGCCAAAAAGCAGGGGACACTGAAGCTTTCTTT. Translation: CASSQKAGDTEAFF.

The chain has TRBV2 and TRBJ1-4; D perhaps matches TRBD1 (6 bases). The germline gives CDR1 SNHLY, CDR2 FYNNEI. The CDR3 is made up of 12 amino acids. Deletions cut 5 bases from V and 8 bases from J, with 9 bases between. DNA of the CDR3: TGTGCCAGCAGTACAGGGTACGAAAAACTGTTTTTT. This encodes CASSTGYEKLFF.